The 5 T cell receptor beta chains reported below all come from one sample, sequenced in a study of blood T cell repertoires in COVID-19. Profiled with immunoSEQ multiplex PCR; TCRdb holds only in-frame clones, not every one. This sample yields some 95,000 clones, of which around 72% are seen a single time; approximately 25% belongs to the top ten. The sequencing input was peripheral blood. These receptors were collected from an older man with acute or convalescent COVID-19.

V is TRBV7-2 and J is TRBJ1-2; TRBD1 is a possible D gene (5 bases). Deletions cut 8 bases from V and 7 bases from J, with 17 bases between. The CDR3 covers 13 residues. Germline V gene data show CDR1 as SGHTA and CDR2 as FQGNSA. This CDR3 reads CASPPGGGLGYTF. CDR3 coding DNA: TGTGCCAGCCCCCCCGGGGGAGGGCTTGGCTACACCTTC.

The DNA of the CDR3 is TGTGCCAGCAGTTCTATCCACAGGTATAATGAAAAACTGTTTTTT. Translated: CASSSIHRYNEKLFF. The chain combines TRBV28 with TRBJ1-4; D may be TRBD1 (5 bases). Germline loops: CDR1 MDHEN, CDR2 SYDVKM. V shed 4 bases and J shed 4 bases, with 13 bases lying between them. The CDR3 sequence is 15 residues long.

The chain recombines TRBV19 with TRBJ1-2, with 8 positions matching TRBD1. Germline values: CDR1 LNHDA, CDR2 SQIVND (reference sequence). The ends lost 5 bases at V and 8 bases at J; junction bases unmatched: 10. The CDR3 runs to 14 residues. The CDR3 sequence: CASSPEDRAEGYTF. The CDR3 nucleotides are TGTGCCAGTAGTCCCGAGGACAGGGCGGAGGGCTACACCTTC.

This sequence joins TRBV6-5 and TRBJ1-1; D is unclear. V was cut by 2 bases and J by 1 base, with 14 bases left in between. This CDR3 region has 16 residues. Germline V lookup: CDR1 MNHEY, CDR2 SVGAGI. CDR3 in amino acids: CASSYRGRAWNTEAFF. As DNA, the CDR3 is TGTGCCAGCAGTTACCGGGGTAGGGCCTGGAACACTGAAGCTTTCTTT.

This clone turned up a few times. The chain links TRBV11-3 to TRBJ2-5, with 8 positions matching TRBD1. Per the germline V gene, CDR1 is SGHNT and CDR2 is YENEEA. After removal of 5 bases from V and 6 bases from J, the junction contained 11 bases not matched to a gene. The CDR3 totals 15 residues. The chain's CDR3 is CASSPGTGLRQTQYF. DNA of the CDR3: TGTGCCAGCAGCCCAGGGACAGGCCTGAGGCAGACCCAGTACTTC.